What follows is one TCR beta chain and its context. Its antigen is currently unknown. One end of the junction is discordant with germline, which a read error may explain. The CDR3 totals 13 residues. Germline V gene data show CDR1 as MNHEY and CDR2 as SMNVEV (reference sequence). The data were obtained in a study of shared clonotypes between healthy human individuals. Study-wide findings and caveats: Naive subsets tended to show greater estimated richness than memory subsets.

The repertoire was sequenced with immunoSEQ multiplex PCR; TCRdb's copy has only in-frame clones and lacks some. There are millions of clones in the sample; around nine tenths occur only once, and under 0.15% lies in the top ten. This rearrangement joins TRBV27 to TRBJ2-7, with 7 nucleotides matching TRBD1. The material sequenced was naive CD4+ T cells sorted from blood. Subset described: CD45RA+ positively selected. The clonotype comes from a man aged 18 to 35 in good health. As DNA, the CDR3 is TGTGCCAGCAGCCCGCAGGGACAGAGAAACCCCCACTTC. Its translation is CASSPQGQRNPHF.